The present T cell receptor (beta chain) was sequenced within a study of breast tumors, draining lymph nodes, adjacent tissues. General study points: That most tumor T cells come from lymph nodes remained unproven. Tumors had less TCR diversity than lymph nodes, more than nontumor tissue. The data were judged consistent with most tumor T cells coming from lymph node and expanding in tumor. Luminal-like breast cancer showed significantly greater tumor-nontumor repertoire similarity than basal-like breast cancer did.

Samples came from axillary lymph nodes draining the breast cancer. TCRdb fed the multiplex PCR reads into MiXCR, producing one record per CDR3 protein. The table includes tens of thousands of distinct CDR3 sequences, roughly a fifth detected once. As for this clonotype: Antigen specificity is unknown. This may be a read error: a much more frequent sequence differs by one nucleotide.

Input material: axillary lymph node tissue. This sequence originates from a female donor with breast cancer. Some clones in this sample may be carry-over from other donors' samples.

The CDR3 region is CASSQGGAGDLADTQYF. DNA of the CDR3: TGTGCCAGCAGCCAAGGGGGCGCGGGAGACCTCGCAGATACGCAGTATTTT. The chain employs TRBV4-2 and TRBJ2-3; 7 positions agree with TRBD2. The junction had 11 bases not matched to a gene; V was cut back by 1 base and J by 4 bases. CDR3 size: 17 residues. Per germline, CDR1 LGHNA and CDR2 YNFKEQ.